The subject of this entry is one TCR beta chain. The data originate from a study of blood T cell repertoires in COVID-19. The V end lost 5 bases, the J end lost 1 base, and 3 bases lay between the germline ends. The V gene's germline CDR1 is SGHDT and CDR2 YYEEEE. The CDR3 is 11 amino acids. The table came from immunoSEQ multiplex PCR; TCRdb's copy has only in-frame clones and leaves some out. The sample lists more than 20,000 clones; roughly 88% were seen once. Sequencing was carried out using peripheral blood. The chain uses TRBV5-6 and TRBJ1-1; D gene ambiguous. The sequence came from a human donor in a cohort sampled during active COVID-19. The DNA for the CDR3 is TGTGCCAGCAGTAAGAACACTGAAGCTTTCTTT. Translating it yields CASSKNTEAFF.